These 29 T cell receptor beta chains originate from one sample sequenced in a study of T-cell reconstitution after alpha-beta-depleted transplantation in children. Unique molecular identifiers were incorporated when the TCRbeta library was constructed. TCRdb fed the PCR reads into MiXCR, producing one record per CDR3 protein. The sample includes over 85,000 distinct CDR3 sequences, 6% to 9% of them seen just once. The sequences come from PBMCs, collected before TCRalphabeta/CD19-depleted stem cell transplant. The receptors were sampled from a boy aged 2-9 years with acute lymphoblastic leukemia, due to receive a stem cell transplant.

The chain has TRBV20-1 and TRBJ2-3, with a tentative D call TRBD2 (6 bases). The CDR3 contains 14 residues. Trimming pared 5 bases from V and 6 bases from J, leaving 18 bases between. Germline CDR1 DFQATT, CDR2 SNEGSKA (reference sequence). CDR3 amino acids: CSAGAGPRPDTQYF. The CDR3 DNA sequence: TGCAGTGCTGGCGCGGGGCCCCGGCCGGATACGCAGTATTTT.

This clonotype was observed many times. V is TRBV4-1 and J is TRBJ1-2; TRBD1 might be the D (6 bases). This CDR3 region has 14 residues. V was pared by 1 base and J by 6 bases, with 12 bases between. Germline-derived CDR1 and CDR2 are MGHRA and YSYEKL. CDR3 sequence: CASSQVEGGDGYTF. CDR3 bases: TGCGCCAGCAGCCAAGTGGAGGGGGGCGATGGCTACACCTTC.

This clonotype was detected only a few times. The genes are TRBV4-2 and TRBJ2-3; 8 nucleotides align to TRBD2. Trimming cost V 1 base and J 7 bases; bases outside gene matches: 7. Looked up from germline, CDR1 is LGHNA and CDR2 is YNFKEQ. The CDR3 runs 15 residues. As DNA, the CDR3 is TGTGCCAGCAGCCAAGGTCCACAGCGGGGGAATACGCAGTATTTT. Its translation: CASSQGPQRGNTQYF.

There are many counts of this clonotype. This chain uses TRBV20-1 with TRBJ2-1, with 10 bases matching TRBD2. The CDR3 consists of 15 residues. CDR1 and CDR2 (germline): DFQATT, SNEGSKA (reference sequence). Losses at the gene ends were 0 bases for V and 8 bases for J; bases not matched to a gene: 7. CDR3 nucleotides: TGCAGTGCTAGAGATTTAGCGGGGGGCGGCTATGAGCAGTTCTTC. This encodes CSARDLAGGGYEQFF.

The chain carries TRBV6-4 and TRBJ2-3, with 14 bases lining up with TRBD2. Germline values: CDR1 MRHNA, CDR2 SNTAGT. The CDR3 totals 18 residues. The junction had 11 bases not matched to a gene; V was cut back by 8 bases and J by 1 base. This chain's CDR3 is CASCSGLAGVGGTDTQYF. The DNA of the CDR3 is TGTGCCAGCTGCTCGGGACTAGCGGGGGTTGGGGGCACAGATACGCAGTATTTT.

At least ten counts were recorded for this clonotype. This rearrangement joins TRBV29-1 to TRBJ2-7; D remains unclear. V lost 0 bases to trimming and J lost 0 bases, with 12 bases between them. Germline CDR1 SQVTM, CDR2 ANQGSEA. CDR3 size: 15 residues. The CDR3 DNA sequence: TGCAGCGTTGAAGATCCGCGCGGTAGCTCCTACGAGCAGTACTTC. Its translation: CSVEDPRGSSYEQYF.

Note on this clonotype: A much larger clone lies one base from this, so it may be a read error. The chain joins TRBV7-2 to TRBJ1-5; 10 bases map to TRBD1. The germline V gene has CDR1 SGHTA and CDR2 FQGNSA. Trimming took 3 bases from V and 2 from J; bases not matched to a gene: 1. The CDR3 runs 15 residues. This chain's CDR3 is CASSFGQGGNQPQHF. As DNA, the CDR3 is TGTGCCAGCAGCTTCGGACAGGGGGGCAATCAGCCCCAGCATTTT.

This clonotype was counted only a few times. The gene calls are TRBV29-1 and TRBJ1-5, with D hard to call. The germline V gene encodes CDR1 SQVTM and CDR2 ANQGSEA. The CDR3 is made up of 13 amino acids. Trimming left V 3 bases short and J 2 bases short, with 8 bases between. DNA of the CDR3: TGCAGCGTTGACTCGGGCGGCAATCAGCCCCAGCATTTT. Translated, it gives CSVDSGGNQPQHF.

This clonotype was picked up many times. The genes are TRBV20-1 and TRBJ2-3, with a tentative D call TRBD2 (5 bases). The CDR3 length is 15 residues. The V end lost 8 bases, the J end lost 7 bases, and 25 bases lay between the germline ends. The germline V gene encodes CDR1 DFQATT and CDR2 SNEGSKA (reference sequence). Here the CDR3 DNA reads TGCAGTACTTATACATACGTCACCGGGGATTATACGCAGTATTTT. It is translated as CSTYTYVTGDYTQYF.

This clonotype was counted many times. One junction end disagrees with the germline gene, perhaps due to a read error. The chain uses TRBV7-7 and TRBJ2-1; 8 bases fit TRBD1. The CDR3 is 17 residues long. Germline assignment: CDR1 SSHAT and CDR2 FNYEAQ (reference sequence). CDR3 sequence: CASSLLPGGLGYNEQFF. The CDR3 DNA reads as TGTGCTAGCAGCTTATTGCCAGGGGGCCTCGGCTACAATGAGCAGTTCTTC.

V is TRBV10-3 and J is TRBJ1-2, with D maybe TRBD1 (5 bases). V gave up 6 bases and J gave up 6 bases, with 14 bases separating them. The germline V gene has CDR1 ENHRY and CDR2 SYGVKD. This CDR3 contains 13 residues. CDR3 region: CAIRGGGLHGYTF. The DNA of the CDR3 is TGTGCCATCAGGGGTGGGGGATTACATGGCTACACCTTC.

CDR3 nucleotides: TGTGCCAGCAGCTTAGGAAGAGACACCGGGGAGCTGTTTTTT. Protein: CASSLGRDTGELFF. The genes are TRBV7-6 and TRBJ2-2; D ambiguous. CDR1 and CDR2 (germline): SGHVS, FNYEAQ. V lost 1 base, J lost 3 bases, and 6 bases lay in between. The CDR3 is 14 amino acids.

This clonotype was counted a few times. The chain couples TRBV5-5 to TRBJ2-3, with D possibly being TRBD2 (6 bases). CDR1 is SGHKS and CDR2 is YYEKEE in the germline V gene (reference sequence). V was shortened by 0 bases and J by 1 base, with 12 bases between the two germline ends. The CDR3 runs 16 residues. The CDR3: CASSLGLALGTDTQYF. The CDR3 DNA reads as TGTGCCAGCAGCTTGGGGCTAGCGCTCGGCACAGATACGCAGTATTTT.

This clonotype was observed many times. This sequence joins TRBV20-1 and TRBJ1-1, with D possibly TRBD1 on 6 matching bases. Germline lookup yields CDR1 DFQATT and CDR2 SNEGSKA (reference sequence). The V gene lost 1 base and the J gene lost 3 bases, with 12 bases spanning the gap. CDR3 length: 14 amino acids. CDR3 residues: CSARGEGGDTEAFF. CDR3 DNA: TGCAGTGCTAGAGGGGAAGGGGGGGACACTGAAGCTTTCTTT.

In its sample, this clonotype was seen a few times. The gene calls are TRBV12-3 or TRBV12-4 and TRBJ2-3; TRBD2 agrees at 8 bases. V dropped 5 bases and J dropped 0; count of bases not matched to a gene: 7. This CDR3 is built from 16 residues. CDR3: CASSAAGGPSTDTQYF. The CDR3 DNA reads as TGTGCCAGCAGTGCTGCGGGGGGTCCTAGCACAGATACGCAGTATTTT.

This clonotype was counted only a few times. The chain couples TRBV7-2 to TRBJ1-2; a weak D match, TRBD1 (5 bases). Germline CDR1 is SGHTA and CDR2 is FQGNSA. The CDR3 covers 12 residues. Trimming removed 5 bases from V and 7 bases from J, with 11 bases in between. CDR3 in amino acids: CASSTWGFGYTF. In DNA, the CDR3 is TGTGCCAGCAGCACCTGGGGGTTTGGCTACACCTTC.

The table lists this clonotype with many counts. This chain links TRBV18 with TRBJ2-1; 7 nucleotides match TRBD1. The CDR3 spans 16 residues. After removal of 4 bases from V and 0 bases from J, the junction contained 6 bases not matched to a gene. The germline gives CDR1 KGHSH, CDR2 LQKENI. The chain's CDR3 is CASSLEGQSSYNEQFF. DNA for the CDR3: TGTGCCAGCTCACTAGAGGGACAGAGCTCCTACAATGAGCAGTTCTTC.

This clonotype was observed a handful of times. This sequence joins TRBV13 and TRBJ2-7; 11 bases fit TRBD2. Germline V gene data show CDR1 as PRHDT and CDR2 as FYEKMQ (reference sequence). The CDR3 length is 19 residues. The trim removed 2 bases at V and 3 bases at J, leaving 15 bases unmatched. The CDR3 DNA reads TGTGCCAGCAGCTTAAGCGGAGTAGCGGGGGGGCTTGAGGACTACGAGCAGTACTTC. This codes for CASSLSGVAGGLEDYEQYF. Supplemented by reference TRBV13 and TRBJ2-7, the full variable domain reads AAGVIQSPRHLIKEKRETATLKCYPIPRHDTVYWYQQGPGQDPQFLISFYEKMQSDKGSIPDRFSAQQFSDYHSELNMSSLELGDSALYFCASSLSGVAGGLEDYEQYFGPGTRLTVT.

In its sample, this clonotype was seen a few times. The chain has TRBV3-1 and TRBJ2-7, with a weak D call TRBD2 (5 bases). The CDR3 has 13 residues. Between the trimmed V and J ends, which lost 3 bases and 6 bases, there was a span of 12 bases. Germline V lookup: CDR1 LGHDT, CDR2 YNNKEL (reference sequence). The CDR3 coding sequence is TGTGCCAGCAGCCATACTAGGAGTCGCGAGCAGTACTTC. It is translated as CASSHTRSREQYF.

The sample holds a few counts of this clonotype. The chain carries TRBV20-1 and TRBJ1-1; no firm D call. CDR1 and CDR2 from the germline V gene are DFQATT and SNEGSKA (reference sequence). The V end lost 6 bases, the J end lost 5 bases, and 10 bases lay between the germline ends. The CDR3 has 11 amino acids. The CDR3 DNA sequence: TGCAGTGCCCTTCCAGGAACTGAAGCTTTCTTT. The encoded protein is CSALPGTEAFF.

J is TRBJ1-1 and V is TRBV19; D possibly corresponds to TRBD1 (5 bases). Trimming stripped 3 bases from V and 6 bases from J, with 17 bases between. Germline CDR1 reads LNHDA; CDR2 reads SQIVND (reference sequence). The CDR3 is made up of 15 amino acids. This CDR3 is CASSMWRAQGSEAFF. The DNA for the CDR3 is TGTGCCAGTAGTATGTGGAGGGCCCAGGGATCTGAAGCTTTCTTT.

The gene calls are TRBV20-1 and TRBJ1-2, with unresolved D. The V gene's germline CDR1 is DFQATT and CDR2 SNEGSKA (reference sequence). CDR3 length: 17 residues. V lost 1 base and J 2 bases, leaving 20 bases between the germline ends. CDR3 sequence reads: CSARVLEVPTQNYGYTF. As DNA, the CDR3 is TGCAGTGCTAGAGTGTTGGAGGTCCCAACCCAAAACTATGGCTACACCTTC.

This clonotype has a handful of counts. The J gene is TRBJ2-7, the V gene TRBV6-1; D uncertain. This CDR3 has 12 residues. Trimming took off 7 bases at V and 2 bases at J, with 9 bases between the two ends. CDR1 and CDR2 (germline): MNHNS, SASEGT. The CDR3 DNA follows: TGTGCCAGCACGGGCCCCACCTACGAGCAGTACTTC. The encoded protein is CASTGPTYEQYF.

This clonotype came up many times. The rearrangement links TRBV9 to TRBJ2-7; TRBD2 matches at 9 bases. Losses at the gene ends were 0 bases for V and 2 bases for J; bases not matched to a gene: 6. This CDR3 spans 16 amino acids. Per germline, CDR1 SGDLS and CDR2 YYNGEE. The CDR3 protein is CASSVEGSGGAYEQYF. The CDR3, as DNA: TGTGCCAGCAGCGTAGAGGGTAGCGGGGGTGCCTACGAGCAGTACTTC.

This clonotype has only a few counts. The junction departs from the called germline gene at one end, perhaps through a read error. This sequence joins TRBV20-1 and TRBJ2-7, with TRBD2 matching 10 bases. Germline loops: CDR1 DFQATT, CDR2 SNEGSKA (reference sequence). The CDR3 loop spans 16 amino acids. The CDR3 reads CCARDLLAGDHYEQYF. As DNA, the CDR3 is TGCTGTGCTAGAGATCTCCTAGCGGGGGACCACTACGAGCAGTACTTC.

This clonotype was recorded many times. The chain uses TRBV6-5 and TRBJ2-3, with D possibly being TRBD1 or TRBD2 (6 bases each). The V gene lost 10 bases and the J gene lost 4 bases, with 21 bases spanning the gap. Germline V gene lookup returns CDR1 MNHEY and CDR2 SVGAGI. The CDR3 spans 15 residues. The CDR3 here is CATLERGRSADTQYF. The CDR3 DNA follows: TGTGCCACCCTTGAGAGGGGGAGGAGCGCAGATACGCAGTATTTT.

This clonotype was recorded many times. The chain links TRBV12-3 or TRBV12-4 to TRBJ2-3, with 12 bases fitting TRBD2. With V trimmed by 4 bases and J by 4 bases, 3 bases remained unmatched. The CDR3 has 15 amino acids. Here the CDR3 DNA reads TGTGCCAGCAGTTGGACTAGCGGGGCCCCAGATACGCAGTATTTT. This sequence encodes CASSWTSGAPDTQYF.

This clonotype was seen only a few times. The genes are TRBV20-1 and TRBJ2-7; D possibly corresponds to TRBD2 (5 bases). V was cut by 5 bases and J by 2 bases, with 13 bases left in between. The CDR3 covers 13 residues. Germline CDR1 and CDR2: DFQATT and SNEGSKA (reference sequence). The CDR3 DNA is TGCAGTGCTCCCGCCCAGACTACCTACGAGCAGTACTTC. Its translation is CSAPAQTTYEQYF.

This clonotype was seen many times. This chain connects TRBV4-2 to TRBJ2-1; D ambiguous. The length of the CDR3 is 16 residues. CDR1 is LGHNA and CDR2 is YNFKEQ in the germline V gene. V was clipped by 3 bases and J by 5 bases, with 17 bases between them. The CDR3 loop reads CASSQDDIGSDNEQFF. In DNA, the CDR3 is TGTGCCAGCAGCCAGGATGACATAGGGTCCGACAATGAGCAGTTCTTC.